Given below is one TCR beta chain in context. Antigen specificity is unknown. The CDR3 is cut off 3 residues early in the read; its end comes from the germline J gene. The repertoire was sequenced with immunoSEQ multiplex PCR; TCRdb's copy has only in-frame clones and lacks some. The clone table shows about 30,000 clones, with the ten largest holding approximately 8.4%. Germline loops: CDR1 GTSNPN, CDR2 SVGIG (reference sequence). CDR3 length: 14 amino acids. V shed 3 bases and J 7 bases; nucleotides not matched to a gene: 7. These data are taken from a study of T cells in women clearing cervical HPV infection. Across the study: Cases were women with histologically confirmed HPV16-related CIN3 or worse, including a couple of invasive cancers.

Findings and limits, study-wide: Effector/memory and HPV-specific T cells were not isolated, and association timing is unknown. Cases and controls were distinguished at AUC roughly 0.86 by richness and V genes.

This receptor was taken from a woman between 18 and 70 years old with a cervical HPV16 infection that either progressed to CIN3+ or cleared (not recorded which). This sequence joins TRBV30 and TRBJ2-1, with 9 bases fitting TRBD1. The sequencing sample was made of blood buffy coat. The CDR3 loop is CAWRDRGGRNEQFF. CDR3 DNA, as far as it was read: TGTGCCTGGAGGGACAGGGGAGGGAGAAATGAG. The whole variable domain, filled in from reference TRBV30 and TRBJ2-1, reads SQTIHQWPATLVQPVGSPLSLECTVEGTSNPNLYWYRQAAGRGLQLLFYSVGIGQISSEVPQNLSASRPQDRQFILSSKKLLLSDSGFYLCAWRDRGGRNEQFFGPGTRLTVL.